This is a list of T cell receptor beta chains from one sample in a study of blood T cell repertoires in COVID-19. The protocol was immunoSEQ multiplex PCR, while the TCRdb copy is restricted to in-frame clones and leaves out a portion. The table lists under 150,000 clones, approximately 84% of them singletons, with roughly 1.9% in the top ten. Sequences were obtained from peripheral blood. The receptors here all came from a man aged 70-80 years with acute or convalescent COVID-19. CDR3s include the opening cysteine and the closing phenylalanine or tryptophan. D genes are given only for firm matches. Not every row has a clone size; where given, it reads once, few, many or a size class.

d_call j_call v_call clone_size cdr3_aa cdr3_nt
TRBD1 TRBJ2-1 TRBV24-1 . CATSDFGQGSYNEQFF TGTGCCACCAGTGATTTCGGACAGGGATCCTACAATGAGCAGTTCTTC
TRBD1 TRBJ1-2 TRBV5-1 . CASREATGGSYGYTF TGCGCCAGCAGGGAGGCGACAGGGGGGAGCTATGGCTACACCTTC
TRBD1 TRBJ1-2 TRBV15 . CATMDRVGGYTF TGTGCCACCATGGACAGGGTGGGGGGCTACACCTTC
. TRBJ1-1 TRBV11-2 few CASRRGEGTVNTEAFF TGTGCCAGCCGTCGGGGTGAGGGCACCGTGAACACTGAAGCTTTCTTT
TRBD2 TRBJ2-3 TRBV24-1 once CATSGPSGGAAYF TGTGCCACCAGTGGTCCTAGCGGGGGGGCAGCGTATTTT
. TRBJ1-3 TRBV7-9 . CATSTASGNTIYF TGTGCAACGAGCACTGCCTCTGGAAACACCATATATTTT
TRBD1 TRBJ1-1 TRBV10-3 few CAIRDGTGVTEAFF TGTGCCATCAGGGACGGGACAGGGGTCACTGAAGCTTTCTTT
TRBD1 TRBJ2-5 TRBV5-1 . CASSYGQGRETQYF TGCGCCAGCAGTTACGGACAGGGGCGAGAGACCCAGTACTTC
. TRBJ1-2 TRBV3-1/TRBV3-2 . CASSQIPGRGYTF TGTGCCAGCAGCCAAATTCCAGGCCGCGGCTACACCTTC
. TRBJ1-1 TRBV6-5 few CASSYYFGNTEAFF TGTGCCAGCAGTTACTATTTCGGGAACACTGAAGCTTTCTTT
TRBD2 TRBJ2-3 TRBV6-5 . CASIWTSSTDTQYF TGTGCCAGCATCTGGACTAGCTCGACAGATACGCAGTATTTT
. TRBJ2-7 TRBV6-1 . CASSEKLGSRSYEQYF TGTGCCAGCAGTGAAAAATTGGGCTCTCGGTCCTACGAGCAGTACTTC
TRBD1 TRBJ1-2 TRBV18 . CASSPGQGGYGYTF TGTGCCAGCTCACCAGGACAGGGGGGCTATGGCTACACCTTC
TRBD1 TRBJ1-2 TRBV5-1 . CASSRGQLEPYGYTF TGCGCCAGCAGCCGGGGACAGTTGGAGCCCTATGGCTACACCTTC
. TRBJ1-1 TRBV5-6 . CASSLQETVRSTEAFF TGTGCCAGCAGCTTGCAAGAGACAGTCCGGTCCACTGAAGCTTTCTTT
TRBD1 TRBJ2-1 TRBV6-5 . CASRKPGQGIYEQFF TGTGCCAGCAGAAAACCGGGACAGGGGATTTATGAGCAGTTCTTC
TRBD1 TRBJ1-1 TRBV2 . CASRPGQGNTEAFF TGTGCCAGCAGACCCGGACAGGGGAACACTGAAGCTTTCTTT
. TRBJ1-2 TRBV7-2 few CASSSPTDRFGYTF TGTGCCAGCAGCTCCCCGACTGACAGATTTGGCTACACCTTC
TRBD1 TRBJ1-1 TRBV11-2 once CASTSPRQGYTEAFF TGTGCCAGCACCTCCCCTCGACAGGGTTACACTGAAGCTTTCTTT
. TRBJ1-2 TRBV6-6 . CASGDTRYGYTF TGTGCCAGCGGGGACACTCGCTATGGCTACACCTTC
TRBD1 TRBJ1-6 TRBV6-5 . CASSYSGGSYNSPLHF TGTGCCAGCAGTTACTCAGGGGGCAGCTATAATTCACCCCTCCACTTT
. TRBJ2-1 TRBV4-2 . CASSPGDSSYNEQFF TGTGCCAGCAGCCCGGGGGATAGCTCCTACAATGAGCAGTTCTTC
. TRBJ1-2 TRBV19 . CASQGSANYGYTF TGTGCCAGTCAGGGGTCGGCTAACTATGGCTACACCTTC
. TRBJ1-2 TRBV2 . CASSDLGDYGYTF TGTGCCAGCAGTGACTTAGGGGACTATGGCTACACCTTC
TRBD2 TRBJ2-5 TRBV4-2 few CASSQDLAGGRKEETQYF TGTGCCAGCAGCCAAGATCTTGCGGGGGGGCGGAAGGAAGAGACCCAGTACTTC
TRBD2 TRBJ2-1 TRBV27 . CASSFRTSGVSYNEQFF TGTGCCAGCAGTTTCAGGACTAGCGGGGTTTCCTACAATGAGCAGTTCTTC
TRBD2 TRBJ2-3 TRBV2 . CASTSGVAHGDTQYF TGTGCCAGCACCAGCGGGGTCGCACATGGGGATACGCAGTATTTT
. TRBJ2-7 TRBV7-2 . CASSPSGSSRERNEQYF TGTGCCAGCAGCCCCTCGGGCTCCTCCCGGGAGCGCAACGAGCAGTACTTC
TRBD2 TRBJ2-3 TRBV3-1/TRBV3-2 . CASSQVRGSGGFTDTQYF TGTGCCAGCAGCCAAGTTAGGGGTAGCGGGGGCTTCACAGATACGCAGTATTTT
. TRBJ2-2 TRBV2 . CASSPDSNTGELFF TGTGCCAGCAGTCCCGACAGTAACACCGGGGAGCTGTTTTTT
. TRBJ1-4 TRBV19 few CASSIMQDRYEKLFF TGTGCCAGTAGTATTATGCAGGACAGATATGAAAAACTGTTTTTT
TRBD2 TRBJ2-4 TRBV5-4 . CASSLGLAGRGGIQYF TGTGCCAGCAGCTTGGGACTAGCGGGAAGAGGCGGCATTCAGTACTTC
. TRBJ2-2 TRBV3-1/TRBV3-2 . CASSQDGVPGELFF TGTGCCAGCAGCCAAGACGGGGTTCCCGGGGAGCTGTTTTTT
. TRBJ1-5 TRBV24-1 . CATSDLLSNQPQHF TGTGCCACCAGTGATTTGCTTAGCAATCAGCCCCAGCATTTT
. TRBJ1-2 TRBV4-2 . CASSQEQGGIGYTF TGTGCCAGCAGCCAAGAGCAGGGAGGGATCGGCTACACCTTC
. TRBJ1-1 TRBV28 . CASSTPGGMAEAFF TGTGCCAGCAGTACCCCGGGGGGTATGGCTGAAGCTTTCTTT